This T cell receptor (beta chain) was retrieved from a study of blood T cell repertoires in COVID-19. CDR3 size: 18 residues. CDR1 and CDR2 from the germline V gene are LGHDT and YNNKEL (reference sequence). The ends lost 0 bases at V and 6 bases at J; junction bases unmatched: 11. The data were produced by immunoSEQ multiplex PCR, yet TCRdb's version contains in-frame clones alone and is incomplete. In the table there are approximately 160,000 clones, roughly 80% of which are singletons. This sequence originates from a man aged 18-30 years with active or convalescent COVID-19. The gene calls are TRBV3-1 (or the pseudogene TRBV3-2) and TRBJ2-5; 12 bases are shared with TRBD2. The sample taken for sequencing was peripheral blood. CDR3 sequence (DNA): TGTGCCAGCAGCCAAGAAATTACTAGCGGGGGGTTGACGAAGACCCAGTACTTC. The encoded protein is CASSQEITSGGLTKTQYF.